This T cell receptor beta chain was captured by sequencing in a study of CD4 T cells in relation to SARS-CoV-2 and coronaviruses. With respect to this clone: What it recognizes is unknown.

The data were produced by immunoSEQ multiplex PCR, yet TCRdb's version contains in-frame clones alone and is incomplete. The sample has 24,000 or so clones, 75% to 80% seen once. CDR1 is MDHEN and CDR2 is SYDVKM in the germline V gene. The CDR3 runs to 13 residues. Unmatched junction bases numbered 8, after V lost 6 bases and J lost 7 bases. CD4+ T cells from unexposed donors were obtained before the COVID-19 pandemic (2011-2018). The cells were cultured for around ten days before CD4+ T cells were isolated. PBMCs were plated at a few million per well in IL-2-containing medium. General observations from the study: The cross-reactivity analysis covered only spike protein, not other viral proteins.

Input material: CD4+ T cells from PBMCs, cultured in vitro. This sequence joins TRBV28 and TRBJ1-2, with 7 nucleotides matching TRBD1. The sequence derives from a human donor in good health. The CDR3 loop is CASSSDRVGGYTF. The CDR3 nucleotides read TGTGCCAGCAGCTCCGACAGGGTGGGTGGCTACACCTTC.